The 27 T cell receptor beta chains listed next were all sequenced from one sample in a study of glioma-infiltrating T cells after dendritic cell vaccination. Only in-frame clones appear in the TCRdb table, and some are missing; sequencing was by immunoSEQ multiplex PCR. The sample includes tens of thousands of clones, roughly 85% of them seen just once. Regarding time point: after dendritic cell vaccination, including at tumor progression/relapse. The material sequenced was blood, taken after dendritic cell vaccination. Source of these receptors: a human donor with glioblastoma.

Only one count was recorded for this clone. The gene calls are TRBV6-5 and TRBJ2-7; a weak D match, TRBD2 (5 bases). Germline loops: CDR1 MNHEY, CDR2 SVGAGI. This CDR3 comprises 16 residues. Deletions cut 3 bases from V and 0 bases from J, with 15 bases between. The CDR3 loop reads CASSYSGFSSSYEQYF. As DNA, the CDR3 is TGTGCCAGCAGTTATTCGGGATTTTCTAGCTCCTACGAGCAGTACTTC.

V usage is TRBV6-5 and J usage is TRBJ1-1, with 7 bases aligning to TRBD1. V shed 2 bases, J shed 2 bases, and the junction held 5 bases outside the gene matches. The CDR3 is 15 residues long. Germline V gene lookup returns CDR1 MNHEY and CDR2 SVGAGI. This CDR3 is CASSYPTGANTEAFF. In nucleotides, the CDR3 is TGTGCCAGCAGTTACCCCACAGGGGCAAACACTGAAGCTTTCTTT.

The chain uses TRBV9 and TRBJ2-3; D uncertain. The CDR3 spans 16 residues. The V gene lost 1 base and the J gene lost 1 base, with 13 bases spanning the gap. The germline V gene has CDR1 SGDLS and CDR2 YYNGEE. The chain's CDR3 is CASSVYPGDRTDTQYF. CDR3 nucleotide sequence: TGTGCCAGCAGCGTATACCCAGGTGATCGCACAGATACGCAGTATTTT.

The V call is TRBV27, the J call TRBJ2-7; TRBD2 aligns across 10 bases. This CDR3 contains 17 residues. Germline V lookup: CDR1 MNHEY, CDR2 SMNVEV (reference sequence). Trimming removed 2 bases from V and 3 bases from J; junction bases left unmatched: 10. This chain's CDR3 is CASSLRASGSWVYEQYF. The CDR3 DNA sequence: TGTGCCAGCAGTTTACGGGCTAGCGGGAGTTGGGTCTACGAGCAGTACTTC.

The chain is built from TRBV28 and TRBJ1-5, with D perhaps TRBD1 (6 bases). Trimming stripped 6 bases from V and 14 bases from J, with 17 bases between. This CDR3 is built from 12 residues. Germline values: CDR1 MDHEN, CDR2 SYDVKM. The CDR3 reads CASSTTGWGKHF. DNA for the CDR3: TGTGCCAGCAGCACTACAGGGTGGGGTAAGCATTTT.

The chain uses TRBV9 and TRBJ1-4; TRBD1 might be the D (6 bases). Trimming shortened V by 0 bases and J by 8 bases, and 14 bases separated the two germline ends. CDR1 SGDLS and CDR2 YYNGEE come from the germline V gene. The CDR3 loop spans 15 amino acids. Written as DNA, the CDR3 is TGTGCCAGCAGCGTAGCAGGGGCAGGGGAAGAAAAACTGTTTTTT. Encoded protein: CASSVAGAGEEKLFF.

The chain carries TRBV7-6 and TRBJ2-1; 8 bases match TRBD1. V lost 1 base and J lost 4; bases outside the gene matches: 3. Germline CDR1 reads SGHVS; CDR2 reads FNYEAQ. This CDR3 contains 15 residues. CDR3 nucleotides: TGTGCCAGCAGCTTAGTTCAGGGGGCGTACAATGAGCAGTTCTTC. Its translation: CASSLVQGAYNEQFF.

This chain's CDR3 is CASSYSTSGSREQYF. CDR3 sequence (DNA): TGTGCCAGCAGTTACTCGACTAGCGGGAGTCGCGAGCAGTACTTC. The chain combines TRBV6-5 with TRBJ2-7, with TRBD2 identical over 12 bases. This CDR3 is built from 15 residues. Germline V gives CDR1 MNHEY, CDR2 SVGAGI. Trimming took 0 bases from V and 6 from J; bases not matched to a gene: 3.

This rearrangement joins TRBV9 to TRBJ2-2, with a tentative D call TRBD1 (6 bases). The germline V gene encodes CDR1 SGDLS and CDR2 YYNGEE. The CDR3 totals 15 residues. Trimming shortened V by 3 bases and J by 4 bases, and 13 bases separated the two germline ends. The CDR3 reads CASSAPHRATGELFF. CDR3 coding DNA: TGTGCCAGCAGCGCACCCCACAGGGCCACCGGGGAGCTGTTTTTT.

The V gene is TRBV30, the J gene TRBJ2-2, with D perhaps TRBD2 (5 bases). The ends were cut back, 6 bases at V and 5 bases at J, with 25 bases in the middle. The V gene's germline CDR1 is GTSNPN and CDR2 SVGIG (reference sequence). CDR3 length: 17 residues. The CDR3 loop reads CACARESGERLTGELFF. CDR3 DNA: TGTGCCTGTGCGCGCGAATCCGGGGAGCGTTTGACCGGGGAGCTGTTTTTT.

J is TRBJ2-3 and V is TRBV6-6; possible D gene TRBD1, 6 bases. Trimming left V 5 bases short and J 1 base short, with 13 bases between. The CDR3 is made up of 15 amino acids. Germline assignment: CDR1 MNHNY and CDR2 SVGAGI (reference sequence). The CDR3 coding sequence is TGTGCCAGCAGTGCCAACAGGGTCCGCACAGATACGCAGTATTTT. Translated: CASSANRVRTDTQYF.

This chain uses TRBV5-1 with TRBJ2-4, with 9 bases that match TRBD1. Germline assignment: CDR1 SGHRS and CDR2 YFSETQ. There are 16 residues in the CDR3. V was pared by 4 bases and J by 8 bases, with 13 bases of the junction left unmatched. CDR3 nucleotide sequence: TGCGCCAGCAGCCGAGGGACAGGGAACCAAGGCGACATTCAGTACTTC. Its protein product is CASSRGTGNQGDIQYF.

The CDR3, as DNA: TGTGCCAGCAGGCTATTGTACCAAGAGACCCAGTACTTC. This sequence encodes CASRLLYQETQYF. The rearrangement joins TRBV28 to TRBJ2-5; D ambiguous. This CDR3 is 13 amino acids long. V was pared by 6 bases and J by 0 bases, with 8 bases between. The germline V gene encodes CDR1 MDHEN and CDR2 SYDVKM.

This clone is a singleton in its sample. The CDR3 protein is CASHRDRGIGDEQYF. The CDR3 coding sequence is TGTGCCAGCCACCGGGACAGGGGAATAGGGGACGAGCAGTACTTC. J is TRBJ2-7 and V is TRBV19, with 10 bases identical to TRBD1. V gave up 9 bases and J gave up 5 bases; unmatched junction bases: 13. In germline, CDR1 is LNHDA, CDR2 SQIVND (reference sequence). The CDR3 runs 15 residues.

The CDR3 nucleotides read TGTGCCACCAGCAGAGCCCGGGACAGAGCCTACGAGCAGTACTTC. Translated, it gives CATSRARDRAYEQYF. The rearrangement uses TRBV15 and TRBJ2-7; 7 positions match TRBD1. Germline trimming cut 1 base from V and 2 bases from J; bases unmatched to any gene: 5. Germline V lookup: CDR1 LNHNV, CDR2 YYDKDF (reference sequence). This CDR3 has 15 residues. Filled out from reference TRBV15 and TRBJ2-7, the complete variable domain reads DAMVIQNPRYQVTQFGKPVTLSCSQTLNHNVMYWYQQKSSQAPKLLFHYYDKDFNNEADTPDNFQSRRPNTSFCFLDIRSPGLGDTAMYLCATSRARDRAYEQYFGPGTRLTVT.

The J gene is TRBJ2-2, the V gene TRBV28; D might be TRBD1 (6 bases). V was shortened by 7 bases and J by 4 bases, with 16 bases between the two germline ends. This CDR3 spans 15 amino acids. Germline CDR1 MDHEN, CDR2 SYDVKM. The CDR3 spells CASNRDNLITGELFF. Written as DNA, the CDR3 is TGTGCCAGCAATAGGGACAATCTAATCACCGGGGAGCTGTTTTTT.

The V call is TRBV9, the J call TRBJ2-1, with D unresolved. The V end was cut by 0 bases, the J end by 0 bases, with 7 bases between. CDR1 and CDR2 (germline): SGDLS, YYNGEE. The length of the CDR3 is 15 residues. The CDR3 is CASSVARLSYNEQFF. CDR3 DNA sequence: TGTGCCAGCAGCGTAGCACGACTCTCCTACAATGAGCAGTTCTTC.

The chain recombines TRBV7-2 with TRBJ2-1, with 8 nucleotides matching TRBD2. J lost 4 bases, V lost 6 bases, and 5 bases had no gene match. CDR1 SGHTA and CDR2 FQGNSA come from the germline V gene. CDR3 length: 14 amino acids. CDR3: CASRSGGPYNEQFF. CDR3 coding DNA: TGTGCCAGCAGGAGCGGGGGCCCGTACAATGAGCAGTTCTTC.

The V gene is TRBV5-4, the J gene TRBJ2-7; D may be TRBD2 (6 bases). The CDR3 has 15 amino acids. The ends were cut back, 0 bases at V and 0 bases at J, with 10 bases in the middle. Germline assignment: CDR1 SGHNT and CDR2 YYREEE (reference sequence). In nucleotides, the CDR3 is TGTGCCAGCAGCTTGGACCCGGGACTCTCCTACGAGCAGTACTTC. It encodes CASSLDPGLSYEQYF.

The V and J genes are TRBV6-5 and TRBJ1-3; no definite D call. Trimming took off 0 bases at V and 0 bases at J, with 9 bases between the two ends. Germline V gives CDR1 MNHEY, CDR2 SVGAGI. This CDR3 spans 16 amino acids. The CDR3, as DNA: TGTGCCAGCAGTTACTCGATACGGTTCTCTGGAAACACCATATATTTT. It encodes CASSYSIRFSGNTIYF.

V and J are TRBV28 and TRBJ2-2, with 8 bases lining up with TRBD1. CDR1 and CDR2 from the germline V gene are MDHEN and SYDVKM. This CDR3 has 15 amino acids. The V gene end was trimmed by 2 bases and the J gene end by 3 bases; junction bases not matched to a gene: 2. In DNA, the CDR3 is TGTGCCAGCAGTTTAGCGGGACAGGACACCGGGGAGCTGTTTTTT. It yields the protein CASSLAGQDTGELFF.

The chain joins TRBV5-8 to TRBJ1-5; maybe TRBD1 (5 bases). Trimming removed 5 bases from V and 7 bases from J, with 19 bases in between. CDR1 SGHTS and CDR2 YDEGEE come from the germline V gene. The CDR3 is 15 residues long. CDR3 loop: CASRSVSGRDQPQHF. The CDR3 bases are TGTGCCAGCAGGAGTGTTTCAGGGAGGGACCAGCCCCAGCATTTT.

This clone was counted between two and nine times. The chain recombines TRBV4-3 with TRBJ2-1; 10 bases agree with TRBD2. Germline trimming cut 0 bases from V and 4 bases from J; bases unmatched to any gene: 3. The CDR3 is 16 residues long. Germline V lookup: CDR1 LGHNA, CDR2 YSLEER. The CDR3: CASSQDAAGGYNEQFF. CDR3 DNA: TGCGCCAGCAGCCAAGATGCAGCGGGGGGGTACAATGAGCAGTTCTTC.

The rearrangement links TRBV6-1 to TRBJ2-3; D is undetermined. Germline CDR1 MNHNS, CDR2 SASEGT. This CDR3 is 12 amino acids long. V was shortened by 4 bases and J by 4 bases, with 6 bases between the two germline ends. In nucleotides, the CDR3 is TGTGCCAGCAGTGTAGTGGCAGATACGCAGTATTTT. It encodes CASSVVADTQYF.

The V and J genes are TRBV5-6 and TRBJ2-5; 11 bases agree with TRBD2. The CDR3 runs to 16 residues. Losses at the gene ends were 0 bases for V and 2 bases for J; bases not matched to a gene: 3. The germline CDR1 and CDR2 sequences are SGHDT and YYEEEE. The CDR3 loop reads CASSLGTSGYQETQYF. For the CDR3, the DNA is TGTGCCAGCAGCTTGGGGACTAGCGGGTATCAAGAGACCCAGTACTTC.

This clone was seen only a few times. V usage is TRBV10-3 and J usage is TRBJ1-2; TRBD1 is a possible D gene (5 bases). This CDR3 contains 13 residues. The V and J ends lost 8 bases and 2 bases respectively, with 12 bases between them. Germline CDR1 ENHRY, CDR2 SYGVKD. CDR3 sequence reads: CAIGLGLNYGYTF. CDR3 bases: TGTGCCATCGGGCTGGGGCTGAACTATGGCTACACCTTC.

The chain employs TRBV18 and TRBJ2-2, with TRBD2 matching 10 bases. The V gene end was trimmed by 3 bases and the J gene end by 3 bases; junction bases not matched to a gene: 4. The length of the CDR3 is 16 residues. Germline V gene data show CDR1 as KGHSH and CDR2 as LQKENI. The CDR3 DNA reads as TGTGCCAGCTCACCCCGGCTAGCGGGAGACACCGGGGAGCTGTTTTTT. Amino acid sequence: CASSPRLAGDTGELFF.